This T cell receptor (beta chain) was identified during a study of neurological immune-mediated disorders. The study, taken as a whole, reports: The expanded clones of different subjects shared no CDR3 amino acid sequences (suggesting private repertoires in all groups). One related-CDR3 cluster, which may be a signature, held the repertoires of 18 of 34 multiple sclerosis patients after phylogenetic grouping.

5'RACE employing 10-nucleotide random UMIs yielded the cDNA. TCRdb re-derived calls from the 5' RACE reads in MiXCR, one entry per CDR3 protein. This sample has tens of thousands of distinct CDR3 sequences, with less than 2.5% found just once. The starting material, 2 million PBMCs stored at -80 C, gave rise to the unsorted libraries. Germline CDR1 is SGHAT and CDR2 is FQDESV (reference sequence). Trimming cost V 1 base and J 5 bases, with 12 bases left between them. This CDR3 is built from 14 residues. This clonotype has a count of ten or more. Antigen unknown. The chain recombines TRBV11-1 with TRBJ2-7; no reliable D call. Material for sequencing was PBMCs. This sequence originates from a man in his fifties or sixties with multiple sclerosis. The chain's CDR3 is CASSLGEPGHEQYF. The CDR3 bases are TGTGCCAGCAGCTTAGGGGAACCTGGGCACGAGCAGTACTTC.